This T cell receptor (beta chain) was sequenced in a study of vaccination and CD4 T cells after COVID-19. Broader study findings: 304 of 307 vaccine-specific clones from convalescent patients were spike mono-reactive.

Indicated treatment: roughly 11-day PBMC culture with coronavirus spike peptide pools or control peptides (ViraFEST assay). V dropped 1 base and J dropped 4 bases, with 7 bases sitting between them. The CDR3 sequence is 14 residues long. The Oncomine TCR Beta short-read assay was applied to DNA of cultured CD4+ T cells. TCRdb redid the calling of the PCR reads with MiXCR, one entry per CDR3 protein. In the table there are around 20,000 distinct CDR3 sequences, around 50% of which are singletons. Note on this clonotype: Its antigen is unidentified.

The chain recombines TRBV12-3 or TRBV12-4 with TRBJ1-4, with unresolved D. The receptor comes from a human donor who had recovered from COVID-19. The material sequenced was CD4+ T cells from blood, cultured in vitro. CDR3: CASSLDRDNEKLFF. CDR3 in DNA: TGTGCCAGCAGTTTAGATCGCGATAATGAAAAACTGTTTTTT.